Listed here is a single T cell receptor beta chain. The sample originates from a study of blood T cell repertoires in COVID-19. Overall study context: The cDNA or gDNA used as material had been derived from T cells, B-cell-depleted T cells, or PBMCs.

The V and J ends lost 3 bases and 5 bases, in that order; junction bases with no gene match: 8. CDR1 and CDR2 from the germline V gene are LNHDA and SQIVND (reference sequence). The CDR3 covers 16 residues. This table comes from immunoSEQ multiplex PCR, and its TCRdb copy is limited to in-frame clones, with some not included. The table shows roughly 190,000 clones, with roughly nine tenths occurring only once. The chain combines TRBV19 with TRBJ2-1; TRBD1 matches 9 bases. The specimen was peripheral blood. This receptor was taken from a young man with acute or convalescent COVID-19. CDR3 protein: CASSIVRTGGNNEQFF. CDR3 nucleotides: TGTGCCAGTAGTATCGTTAGAACAGGGGGCAACAATGAGCAGTTCTTC.